This T cell receptor beta chain originates from a study of shared clonotypes between healthy human individuals. Comments on this clone: The antigen is undetermined. The junction does not match germline at one end; this may be a read error. The sample has other DNA sequences that encode this CDR3 too.

The donors, all of them Caucasian adults, lived in Nashville, Tennessee. General observations from the study: Having only a few donors restricted how much genetic and exposure-history diversity was captured.

The CDR3 length is 15 residues. Germline V lookup: CDR1 LNHDA, CDR2 SQIVND (reference sequence). For each subset, genomic DNA was distributed in equal portions over several immunoSEQ plates. Repertoires were generated with immunoSEQ multiplex PCR, while TCRdb's copy carries only in-frame clones and drops some. Of about 450,000 clones in the sample, 75% to 85% were seen once. This TCR was sampled from a woman aged 40 to 50 in good health. Some clones in this sample may be carry-over from other donors' samples. The sequenced sample consisted of PBMCs. The rearrangement joins TRBV19 to TRBJ2-2; 8 positions agree with TRBD1. The CDR3 is CASRPSGGGTGELFF. The CDR3 DNA reads as TGTGCCAGTAGGCCCTCAGGGGGCGGCACCGGGGAACTGTTTTTT.